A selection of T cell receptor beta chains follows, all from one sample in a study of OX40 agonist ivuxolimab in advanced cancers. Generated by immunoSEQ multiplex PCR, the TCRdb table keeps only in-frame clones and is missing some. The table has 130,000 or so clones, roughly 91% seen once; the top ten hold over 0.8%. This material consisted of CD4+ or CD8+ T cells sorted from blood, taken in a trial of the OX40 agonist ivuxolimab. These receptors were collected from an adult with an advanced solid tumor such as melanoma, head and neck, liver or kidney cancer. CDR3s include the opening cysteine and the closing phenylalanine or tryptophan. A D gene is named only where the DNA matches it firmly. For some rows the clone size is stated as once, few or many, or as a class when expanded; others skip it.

DNA: TGCGCCAGCAGCCATGATTGGGAGGACACCATATATTTT; CDR3: CASSHDWEDTIYF; J: TRBJ1-3; length: 13; D: .; V: TRBV10-2; size: once
DNA: TGCGCCAGCGGAAACCCTAGAACCCACTCCTACGAGCAGTACTTC; CDR3: CASGNPRTHSYEQYF; J: TRBJ2-7; length: 15; D: .; V: TRBV5-1; size: .
DNA: TGTGCCAGCAGTTCTGACAGTCGACCTTATGGCTACACCTTC; CDR3: CASSSDSRPYGYTF; J: TRBJ1-2; length: 14; D: .; V: TRBV27; size: .
DNA: TGCGCCAGCACCTCTGGGACTAGCGGGAGGTTCTACGAGCAGTACTTC; CDR3: CASTSGTSGRFYEQYF; J: TRBJ2-7; length: 16; D: TRBD2; V: TRBV5-1; size: .
DNA: TGTGCCAGCAGCGGGAACGGCGCTAATTCACCCCTCCACTTT; CDR3: CASSGNGANSPLHF; J: TRBJ1-6; length: 14; D: .; V: TRBV9; size: .
DNA: TGTGCCAGCAGCTTAATAGGCCCGGGACTGACCGCCGGGGAGCTGTTTTTT; CDR3: CASSLIGPGLTAGELFF; J: TRBJ2-2; length: 17; D: .; V: TRBV7-2; size: .
DNA: TGCGCCAGCTTCGGGACCAGGGGACCCAACTATGGCTACACCTTC; CDR3: CASFGTRGPNYGYTF; J: TRBJ1-2; length: 15; D: .; V: TRBV4-1; size: .
DNA: TGTGCCACACGGGGGGAGGCGGACACCATATATTTT; CDR3: CATRGEADTIYF; J: TRBJ1-3; length: 12; D: .; V: TRBV10-3; size: .
DNA: TGTGCCAGCAGCTTACAACTAGCGGCGGACGAGCAGTACTTC; CDR3: CASSLQLAADEQYF; J: TRBJ2-7; length: 14; D: TRBD2; V: TRBV11-1; size: once
DNA: TGTGCCAGTAGTACAATACAGAGCTCCTATAATTCACCCCTCCACTTT; CDR3: CASSTIQSSYNSPLHF; J: TRBJ1-6; length: 16; D: .; V: TRBV19; size: once
DNA: TGTGCCAGCAGTGAGACTAGCCTAACAGATACGCAGTATTTT; CDR3: CASSETSLTDTQYF; J: TRBJ2-3; length: 14; D: TRBD2; V: TRBV2; size: .
DNA: TGTGCCAGTAGTAGTCGTGGGAGCTCCTACAATGAGCAGTTCTTC; CDR3: CASSSRGSSYNEQFF; J: TRBJ2-1; length: 15; D: .; V: TRBV19; size: .
DNA: TGTGCCAGTAGTATCCCGTCTAGCGGGGGAGCCAAAAACATTCAGTACTTC; CDR3: CASSIPSSGGAKNIQYF; J: TRBJ2-4; length: 17; D: TRBD2; V: TRBV19; size: once
DNA: TGTGCTAGCCGGGACAACACTGAAGCTTTCTTT; CDR3: CASRDNTEAFF; J: TRBJ1-1; length: 11; D: .; V: TRBV12-5; size: .
DNA: TGTGCCAGCAGTCTATTGACAGGGAACACTGAAGCTTTCTTT; CDR3: CASSLLTGNTEAFF; J: TRBJ1-1; length: 14; D: .; V: TRBV27; size: .
DNA: TGCGCCAGCAGCCCGGTGGATTCTAACTATGGCTACACCTTC; CDR3: CASSPVDSNYGYTF; J: TRBJ1-2; length: 14; D: .; V: TRBV5-1; size: .
DNA: TGTGCCAGCACCCAAAAGAGGAACATTCAGTACTTC; CDR3: CASTQKRNIQYF; J: TRBJ2-4; length: 12; D: .; V: TRBV28; size: .
DNA: TGTGCCAGCAACATACGGGGCGGGAAAGAGACCCAGTACTTC; CDR3: CASNIRGGKETQYF; J: TRBJ2-5; length: 14; D: .; V: TRBV6-5; size: .
DNA: TGCGCCAGCAGCACGTACCAGAACACTGAAGCTTTCTTT; CDR3: CASSTYQNTEAFF; J: TRBJ1-1; length: 13; D: .; V: TRBV5-1; size: .
DNA: TGTGCCAGCAGCTCAGGGGGAACTAATGAAAAACTGTTTTTT; CDR3: CASSSGGTNEKLFF; J: TRBJ1-4; length: 14; D: TRBD1; V: TRBV9; size: .
DNA: TGTGCCAGCAGCCCTTCCGGGACTGACTCCTACGAGCAGTACTTC; CDR3: CASSPSGTDSYEQYF; J: TRBJ2-7; length: 15; D: .; V: TRBV7-2; size: .
DNA: TGTGCCAGCGGACCCACGACAGGGGGATATGGCTACACCTTC; CDR3: CASGPTTGGYGYTF; J: TRBJ1-2; length: 14; D: TRBD1; V: TRBV6-6; size: .
DNA: TGTGCCAGCAGTACCGGGACTAGAAGCACAGATACGCAGTATTTT; CDR3: CASSTGTRSTDTQYF; J: TRBJ2-3; length: 15; D: TRBD2; V: TRBV6-5; size: .
DNA: TGTGCCAGCAGCGCCCAGTGGGCCGGGGAGCTGTTTTTT; CDR3: CASSAQWAGELFF; J: TRBJ2-2; length: 13; D: .; V: TRBV11-2; size: .
DNA: TGTGCCAGCAGCTCCCCGGCTAGCGGAGCCGCGAACACCGGGGAGCTGTTTTTT; CDR3: CASSSPASGAANTGELFF; J: TRBJ2-2; length: 18; D: TRBD2; V: TRBV11-3; size: few
DNA: TGTGCCAGCAGAGGACTAGCGGGGGGAGCAGATACGCAGTATTTT; CDR3: CASRGLAGGADTQYF; J: TRBJ2-3; length: 15; D: TRBD2; V: TRBV27; size: .
DNA: TGCGCCAGCAGCCGGGGGGTGGCAGGTTCTAGCACAGATACGCAGTATTTT; CDR3: CASSRGVAGSSTDTQYF; J: TRBJ2-3; length: 17; D: TRBD2; V: TRBV5-1; size: .
DNA: TGTGCCACCGGGGGGACAGCTGGAAACACCATATATTTT; CDR3: CATGGTAGNTIYF; J: TRBJ1-3; length: 13; D: TRBD1; V: TRBV5-4; size: .
DNA: TGTGCCAGCCTCTCCCGAGAGGGGGGGATGAACACTGAAGCTTTCTTT; CDR3: CASLSREGGMNTEAFF; J: TRBJ1-1; length: 16; D: .; V: TRBV27; size: few
DNA: TGCGCCAGCAGCAGGACGGGGGCTGGGGCCAACGTCCTGACTTTC; CDR3: CASSRTGAGANVLTF; J: TRBJ2-6; length: 15; D: .; V: TRBV5-1; size: .
DNA: TGTGCCAGTAGTACAGGGACAGGCGGCGGCTACACCTTC; CDR3: CASSTGTGGGYTF; J: TRBJ1-2; length: 13; D: TRBD1; V: TRBV19; size: .
DNA: TGTGCCAGCACAGCAGTGGGACAGGGGAGCTATGGCTACACCTTC; CDR3: CASTAVGQGSYGYTF; J: TRBJ1-2; length: 15; D: TRBD1; V: TRBV7-2; size: few
DNA: TGTGCCAGCAGTCCCTGGGGGAACCAAGAGACCCAGTACTTC; CDR3: CASSPWGNQETQYF; J: TRBJ2-5; length: 14; D: .; V: TRBV9; size: .
DNA: TGTGCCAGCAGCCCCGCTTGGGACACTGAAGCTTTCTTT; CDR3: CASSPAWDTEAFF; J: TRBJ1-1; length: 13; D: .; V: TRBV5-4; size: .
DNA: TGCGCCAGCAGCTTGGGAGGAGGGGGAAAAAACACTGAAGCTTTCTTT; CDR3: CASSLGGGGKNTEAFF; J: TRBJ1-1; length: 16; D: .; V: TRBV5-1; size: .
DNA: TGTGCCAGCAGTTACTCGATGGGGGTCGGCTACACCTTC; CDR3: CASSYSMGVGYTF; J: TRBJ1-2; length: 13; D: .; V: TRBV6-5; size: .
DNA: TGCGCCAGCAGTGAGTCAGGGACAGGGGGATCCTACGAGCAGTACTTC; CDR3: CASSESGTGGSYEQYF; J: TRBJ2-7; length: 16; D: TRBD1; V: TRBV10-2; size: once
DNA: TGTGCCAGCAGTTTACAGGGGGCAGGCTACACCTTC; CDR3: CASSLQGAGYTF; J: TRBJ1-2; length: 12; D: TRBD1; V: TRBV28; size: .